One sample yielded the 25 T cell receptor beta chains listed below, sequenced in a study of post-analysis software for immune sequencing data. Presence of unique molecular identifiers characterized the TCR beta cDNA libraries. Each CDR3 protein is one row after TCRdb ran MiXCR on the PCR reads. The sample comprises some 690,000 distinct CDR3 sequences, roughly three fifths of which are singletons, and around 10% rests with the top ten. Study outcomes and limitations: Relative to controls, patients had a handful of TRBV segments at higher frequency, with TRBV5-6, TRBV5-1 and TRBV20-1 among these.

For these TCRs, the target antigens are not known. What was sequenced was blood. The receptors were gathered from a girl aged 2-10 years with multiple sclerosis.

V usage is TRBV9 and J usage is TRBJ2-7, with a possible D match to TRBD2 (6 bases). Germline V CDR1 and CDR2: SGDLS, YYNGEE. The CDR3 runs to 16 residues. The V and J ends lost 5 bases and 5 bases respectively, with 23 bases between them. CDR3 bases: TGTGCCAGCAGTACAGCCCCTCAGACACGGGGGAACGAGCAGTACTTC. Translated, it gives CASSTAPQTRGNEQYF.

The rearrangement links TRBV12-3 or TRBV12-4 to TRBJ1-1, with D possibly TRBD1 on 6 matching bases. Trimming pared 2 bases from V and 6 bases from J, leaving 13 bases between. This CDR3 region has 14 residues. CDR3 sequence: CASSLLWGQSEAFF. The CDR3 DNA reads TGTGCCAGCAGTTTACTATGGGGGCAATCTGAAGCTTTCTTT.

The chain employs TRBV15 and TRBJ2-7; D ambiguous. Trimming removed 1 base from V and 3 bases from J, with 7 bases in between. This CDR3 spans 13 amino acids. In germline, CDR1 is LNHNV, CDR2 YYDKDF (reference sequence). The CDR3 here is CATSRVKGYEQYF. The CDR3 nucleotides are TGTGCCACCAGCAGAGTGAAGGGCTACGAGCAGTACTTC.

This chain joins TRBV6-1 and TRBJ2-1; perhaps D is TRBD1 or TRBD2 (8 bases each). The CDR3 spans 18 residues. The V gene's germline CDR1 is MNHNS and CDR2 SASEGT. With 6 bases removed from V and 4 bases from J, the gap between germline ends came to 25 bases. The CDR3 sequence: CASRPIPGGSGGYNEQFF. The CDR3, as DNA: TGTGCCAGCAGGCCTATTCCAGGGGGCAGCGGGGGTTACAATGAGCAGTTCTTC.

This rearrangement joins TRBV12-3 or TRBV12-4 to TRBJ2-7; possible D gene TRBD1, 6 bases. This CDR3 contains 13 residues. Trimming stripped 5 bases from V and 5 bases from J, with 13 bases between. DNA for the CDR3: TGTGCCAGCAGTCTTTCCCCAGGGGACGAGCAGTACTTC. It codes for CASSLSPGDEQYF.

This sequence joins TRBV20-1 and TRBJ2-3; unclear D gene. Germline CDR1 is DFQATT and CDR2 is SNEGSKA (reference sequence). V lost 6 bases and J lost 0, with 10 bases in between. The CDR3 is 13 amino acids. The DNA for the CDR3 is TGCAGTGCCAGTAGACGGAGCACAGATACGCAGTATTTT. Its protein product is CSASRRSTDTQYF.

The CDR3 nucleotides are TGTGCCAGCAGCCCCCGACTCCACGGTTACGAGCAGTACTTC. It is translated as CASSPRLHGYEQYF. The V and J genes are TRBV9 and TRBJ2-7; D is uncertain. This CDR3 spans 14 amino acids. V was clipped by 4 bases and J by 4 bases, with 15 bases between them. Germline lookup yields CDR1 SGDLS and CDR2 YYNGEE.

In this sample, this clonotype turned up a few times. This chain uses TRBV7-2 with TRBJ2-1; D is possibly TRBD2 (5 bases). Trimming removed 5 bases at V and 10 bases at J, with 9 bases between. CDR3 length: 11 residues. Germline-derived CDR1 and CDR2 are SGHTA and FQGNSA. The DNA for the CDR3 is TGTGCCAGCAGCGTTAGCGTAGAGCAGTTCTTC. Its translation: CASSVSVEQFF.

The V and J genes are TRBV29-1 and TRBJ2-6; 7 bases line up with TRBD2. CDR3 length equals 15 residues. Per germline, CDR1 SQVTM and CDR2 ANQGSEA. The V and J ends lost 7 bases and 0 bases, in that order; junction bases with no gene match: 6. The CDR3 DNA follows: TGCAGCGCGGGAGGAGAGCGCTCTGGGGCCAACGTCCTGACTTTC. Amino acid sequence: CSAGGERSGANVLTF.

This clonotype appeared a single time. The chain has TRBV11-2 and TRBJ2-7, with 12 bases aligning to TRBD2. Germline assignment: CDR1 SGHAT and CDR2 FQNNGV. Losses at the gene ends were 5 bases for V and 0 bases for J; bases not matched to a gene: 11. The CDR3 has 18 amino acids. The CDR3 here is CASSRLGETSGSSYEQYF. CDR3 bases: TGTGCCAGCAGCCGATTAGGGGAGACTAGCGGGAGCTCCTACGAGCAGTACTTC. Full variable domain (missing parts from reference TRBV11-2 and TRBJ2-7): EAGVAQSPRYKIIEKRQSVAFWCNPISGHATLYWYQQILGQGPKLLIQFQNNGVVDDSQLPKDRFSAERLKGVDSTLKIQPAKLEDSAVYLCASSRLGETSGSSYEQYFGPGTRLTVT.

The chain employs TRBV20-1 and TRBJ1-5, with 7 bases fitting TRBD1. Germline values: CDR1 DFQATT, CDR2 SNEGSKA (reference sequence). CDR3 length: 14 residues. Trimming removed 0 bases from V and 6 bases from J; junction bases left unmatched: 5. The CDR3 spells CSAREPRGSQPQHF. The CDR3 DNA is TGCAGTGCTAGAGAACCCAGGGGGAGTCAGCCCCAGCATTTT.

This chain connects TRBV12-5 to TRBJ2-1, with 16 nucleotides matching TRBD2. The CDR3 runs 19 residues. With 6 bases clipped from V and 1 base from J, the junction kept 9 bases outside the gene matches. Germline-derived CDR1 and CDR2 are LGHNT and FRNRAP. The CDR3 region is CASGGSGLAGGRSYNEQFF. As DNA, the CDR3 is TGTGCTAGTGGCGGATCGGGACTAGCGGGAGGGAGATCCTACAATGAGCAGTTCTTC. The variable domain in full, with the rest retrieved from reference TRBV12-5 and TRBJ2-1, is DARVTQTPRHKVTEMGQEVTMRCQPILGHNTVFWYRQTMMQGLELLAYFRNRAPLDDSGMPKDRFSAEMPDATLATLKIQPSEPRDSAVYFCASGGSGLAGGRSYNEQFFGPGTRLTVL.

The CDR3, as DNA: TGCAGCGTTGTTTTGTCGCAGGGGGCGTGGATTGAGCAGTTCTTC. Protein: CSVVLSQGAWIEQFF. This sequence joins TRBV29-1 and TRBJ2-1; 8 nucleotides align to TRBD1. Germline V gene sequence: CDR1 SQVTM, CDR2 ANQGSEA. V lost 4 bases, J lost 9 bases, and 14 bases stayed unmatched. The CDR3 is made up of 15 amino acids.

V gene TRBV7-9 combines with J gene TRBJ2-7; 10 bases are shared with TRBD1. Unmatched junction bases numbered 7, after V lost 4 bases and J lost 4 bases. The germline CDR1 and CDR2 sequences are SEHNR and FQNEAQ (reference sequence). The CDR3 totals 15 residues. CDR3 bases: TGTGCCAGCAGCTCCTCCCGACAGGGGGCTTACGAGCAGTACTTC. It translates to CASSSSRQGAYEQYF.

The CDR3 DNA reads as TGTGCCAGCAGCCCTTGGACAGTTTACAATGAGCAGTTCTTC. Residues: CASSPWTVYNEQFF. The gene calls are TRBV7-9 and TRBJ2-1; D is perhaps TRBD1 (6 bases). V was shortened by 5 bases and J by 4 bases, with 12 bases between the two germline ends. The CDR3 has 14 residues. Germline V gene data show CDR1 as SEHNR and CDR2 as FQNEAQ (reference sequence).

V and J are TRBV7-2 and TRBJ1-2; TRBD1 might be the D (5 bases). The germline CDR1 and CDR2 sequences are SGHTA and FQGNSA. Trimming removed 1 base from V and 4 bases from J, with 10 bases in between. The CDR3 totals 14 residues. CDR3 in DNA: TGTGCCAGCAGCTTAGGCGCAGGGCCCTATGGCTACACCTTC. Residues: CASSLGAGPYGYTF.

The chain links TRBV10-3 to TRBJ2-4; a weak D match, TRBD1 (7 bases). The CDR3 extends over 15 amino acids. V was pared by 4 bases and J by 0 bases, with 10 bases between. Germline CDR1 and CDR2: ENHRY and SYGVKD. The CDR3 region is CAISGQGLAKNIQYF. As DNA, the CDR3 is TGTGCCATCAGTGGACAGGGACTAGCCAAAAACATTCAGTACTTC.

This clonotype was detected only a few times. The chain couples TRBV5-1 to TRBJ2-1; 9 bases align to TRBD1. CDR1 is SGHRS and CDR2 is YFSETQ in the germline V gene. V shed 0 bases and J 7 bases; nucleotides not matched to a gene: 8. The CDR3 extends over 16 amino acids. CDR3 DNA: TGCGCCAGCAGCTTGGTGTTACAGGGGGCTTCAAATGAGCAGTTCTTC. This codes for CASSLVLQGASNEQFF.

This clonotype came up a few times. The chain recombines TRBV12-3 or TRBV12-4 with TRBJ1-1, with TRBD1 identical over 7 bases. This CDR3 is built from 13 residues. J gave up 3 bases and V 8 bases, and 6 bases lay outside the gene matches. The CDR3 coding sequence is TGTGCCAGCGGGCTACAGGGGTACACTGAAGCTTTCTTT. This encodes CASGLQGYTEAFF.

A few counts support this clonotype. This chain connects TRBV5-1 to TRBJ2-1; D is perhaps TRBD2 (6 bases). V was trimmed by 5 bases and J by 3 bases, leaving 15 bases between them. From germline, CDR1 is SGHRS and CDR2 YFSETQ. The CDR3 is 15 amino acids. The CDR3 DNA sequence: TGCGCCAGCAGTCCGGGGACGGGAGTCTACAATGAGCAGTTCTTC. It codes for CASSPGTGVYNEQFF.

The CDR3 region has the DNA TGTGCCAGCAGCTCAATAGCGGGAGGCACTTACAATGAGCAGTTCTTC. Its translation is CASSSIAGGTYNEQFF. The chain carries TRBV7-2 and TRBJ2-1; 10 nucleotides line up with TRBD2. V was pared by 4 bases and J by 4 bases, with 7 bases of the junction left unmatched. The germline V gene encodes CDR1 SGHTA and CDR2 FQGNSA. The CDR3 has 16 amino acids.

The chain uses TRBV7-2 and TRBJ2-1; 11 nucleotides match TRBD2. CDR1 SGHTA and CDR2 FQGNSA come from the germline V gene. J gave up 7 bases and V 1 base, and 3 bases lay outside the gene matches. The CDR3 covers 15 residues. The chain's CDR3 is CASSLELAGVNEQFF. CDR3 bases: TGTGCCAGCAGCTTAGAACTAGCGGGAGTGAATGAGCAGTTCTTC.

The V call is TRBV29-1, the J call TRBJ1-1; no clear D. The CDR3 runs 12 residues. CDR1 is SQVTM and CDR2 is ANQGSEA in the germline V gene. V was pared by 3 bases and J by 4 bases, with 9 bases between. CDR3 amino acids: CSVDPGSTEAFF. For the CDR3, the DNA is TGCAGCGTTGATCCGGGGAGCACTGAAGCTTTCTTT.

The rearrangement joins TRBV20-1 to TRBJ2-1, with TRBD1 matching over 9 bases. V shed 5 bases, J shed 8 bases, and the junction held 19 bases outside the gene matches. Germline-derived CDR1 and CDR2 are DFQATT and SNEGSKA (reference sequence). The CDR3 has 17 amino acids. CDR3 bases: TGCAGTGCTGCGGGACAGGGCCAACCTCTGATCGGAGATGAGCAGTTCTTC. Translating gives CSAAGQGQPLIGDEQFF.

There are a few counts of this clonotype. This chain links TRBV29-1 with TRBJ2-1, with 10 bases fitting TRBD2. CDR3 length: 12 amino acids. Germline V CDR1 and CDR2: SQVTM, ANQGSEA. CDR3: CSSGGTYNEQFF. CDR3 nucleotide sequence: TGCAGTAGCGGGGGGACCTACAATGAGCAGTTCTTC.